These 18 T cell receptor beta chains were sequenced from one sample in a study of blood T cells in healthy people across ages. The authors ran a second PCR of about 6 to 11 cycles using a sample-barcoded 5' primer and a J-beta primer mix. TCRdb reprocessed the 5' RACE reads with MiXCR, giving one entry per CDR3 protein. The table records about 1.1 million distinct CDR3 sequences, 30% to 40% of them present only once. The sequencing sample was made of blood. These receptors came from a man between 18 and 35 years old in good health.

This clonotype was seen a few times. The rearrangement joins TRBV4-3 to TRBJ1-1; 7 bases fit TRBD1. The CDR3 spans 14 residues. Looked up from germline, CDR1 is LGHNA and CDR2 is YSLEER. Trimming removed 3 bases from V and 1 base from J; junction bases left unmatched: 2. The CDR3 sequence is CASSHRGKNTEAFF. The CDR3 nucleotides are TGCGCCAGCAGCCACAGGGGGAAGAACACTGAAGCTTTCTTT.

This clonotype was observed at least ten times. The V and J genes are TRBV12-3 or TRBV12-4 and TRBJ2-1; D possibly corresponds to TRBD1 (6 bases). The CDR3 sequence is 13 residues long. V lost 6 bases, J lost 7 bases, and 13 bases lay in between. The CDR3 DNA sequence: TGTGCCAGCAGACAAGGGGGATTTAATGAGCAGTTCTTC. Translated: CASRQGGFNEQFF.

This chain connects TRBV7-8 to TRBJ1-4; possibly TRBD1 for D (5 bases). CDR3 size: 18 residues. The germline V and J ends were trimmed by 4 bases and 6 bases, with 24 bases remaining between them. CDR1 is SGHVS, CDR2 FQNEAQ, per germline. The CDR3 nucleotides are TGTGCCAGCAGCTCAGACGGGCCCAGTTCCGCGGGACATGAAAAACTGTTTTTT. Translation: CASSSDGPSSAGHEKLFF.

This chain's CDR3 is CRAHQQGSNTEAFF. The CDR3 coding sequence is TGCAGGGCACATCAACAGGGATCGAACACTGAAGCTTTCTTT. The chain joins TRBV20-1 to TRBJ1-1, with a possible D match to TRBD1 (6 bases). This CDR3 is built from 14 residues. Germline loops: CDR1 DFQATT, CDR2 SNEGSKA (reference sequence).

Details on this clonotype: At one end, the junction sequence differs from germline, possibly due to a read error. The rearrangement links TRBV20-1 to TRBJ1-6; 8 bases are a match to TRBD1. The CDR3 totals 12 residues. Germline-derived CDR1 and CDR2 are DFQATT and SNEGSKA (reference sequence). The chain's CDR3 is CSARTGRSPPHF. CDR3 nucleotides: TGCAGTGCAAGGACAGGGCGTTCACCCCCCCACTTT.

The sample holds a few counts of this clonotype. This rearrangement joins TRBV20-1 to TRBJ2-3; TRBD2 matches at 12 bases. The germline gives CDR1 DFQATT, CDR2 SNEGSKA (reference sequence). Trimming removed 6 bases from V and 0 bases from J; junction bases left unmatched: 10. CDR3 length equals 17 residues. DNA for the CDR3: TGCAGTGCCACTAGGACTAGCGGGGCGTCTAGCACAGATACGCAGTATTTT. Protein product: CSATRTSGASSTDTQYF.

To note about this clonotype: A junction end diverges from the germline sequence, so it may reflect a read error. The CDR3 DNA reads as TGTACCAGCAGCTTGGATATCGTAGGCTACACCTTC. Its protein product is CTSSLDIVGYTF. This chain uses TRBV7-9 with TRBJ1-2; unclear D gene. Per the germline V gene, CDR1 is SEHNR and CDR2 is FQNEAQ (reference sequence). The CDR3 runs 12 residues. Full variable domain (outside the CDR3, taken from reference TRBV7-9 and TRBJ1-2): DTGVSQNPRHKITKRGQNVTFRCDPISEHNRLYWYRQTLGQGPEFLTYFQNEAQLEKSRLLSDRFSAERPKGSFSTLEIQRTEQGDSAMYLCTSSLDIVGYTFGSGTRLTVV.

This clonotype was seen a few times. The J gene is TRBJ2-7, the V gene TRBV11-1; 10 nucleotides match TRBD1. The CDR3 totals 15 residues. V shed 2 bases and J 5 bases; nucleotides not matched to a gene: 6. The germline V gene has CDR1 SGHAT and CDR2 FQDESV (reference sequence). CDR3 loop: CASSLQTGGFHEQYF. Here the CDR3 DNA reads TGTGCCAGCAGCTTACAGACAGGGGGCTTCCACGAGCAGTACTTC. Looking up the rest from reference TRBV11-1 and TRBJ2-7 gives the full variable domain: EAEVAQSPRYKITEKSQAVAFWCDPISGHATLYWYRQILGQGPELLVQFQDESVVDDSQLPKDRFSAERLKGVDSTLKIQPAELGDSAMYLCASSLQTGGFHEQYFGPGTRLTVT.

The chain employs TRBV20-1 and TRBJ1-6, with D unclear. Trimming stripped 1 base from V and 5 bases from J, with 6 bases between. The CDR3 length is 13 residues. Germline V gene data show CDR1 as DFQATT and CDR2 as SNEGSKA (reference sequence). CDR3 in amino acids: CSARGENNSPLHF. The CDR3 region has the DNA TGCAGTGCTAGAGGGGAAAATAATTCACCCCTCCACTTT.

The chain recombines TRBV20-1 with TRBJ1-2; tentatively, D is TRBD1 (6 bases). The CDR3 sequence is 15 residues long. V lost 0 bases and J 5 bases, leaving 16 bases between the germline ends. Germline-derived CDR1 and CDR2 are DFQATT and SNEGSKA (reference sequence). The CDR3 DNA sequence: TGCAGTGCTAGAGATGGAACGGGGGCTCGGTATGGCTACACCTTC. Translation gives CSARDGTGARYGYTF.

This clonotype was observed a handful of times. The chain links TRBV20-1 to TRBJ2-1; 11 nucleotides match TRBD2. After removal of 6 bases from V and 12 bases from J, the junction contained 4 bases not matched to a gene. CDR1 is DFQATT and CDR2 is SNEGSKA in the germline V gene (reference sequence). The CDR3 is made up of 11 amino acids. This chain's CDR3 is CSADLAGGQFF. For the CDR3, the DNA is TGCAGTGCGGACCTAGCGGGGGGGCAGTTCTTC.

J is TRBJ2-5 and V is TRBV20-1; the match to TRBD2 covers 7 bases. This CDR3 region has 13 residues. V lost 5 bases and J lost 4; bases outside the gene matches: 7. CDR1 is DFQATT and CDR2 is SNEGSKA in the germline V gene (reference sequence). The CDR3 nucleotides are TGCAGTGCTTGGGGGGGAGGTTTAGAGACCCAGTACTTC. Amino acid sequence: CSAWGGGLETQYF.

V usage is TRBV7-2 and J usage is TRBJ1-1, with D possibly matching TRBD1 (5 bases). The V end lost 5 bases, the J end lost 10 bases, and 17 bases lay between the germline ends. CDR3 length: 13 amino acids. Germline V gene sequence: CDR1 SGHTA, CDR2 FQGNSA. In DNA form, the CDR3 reads TGTGCCAGCAGCACTCCCGGGACGGAGGTAGCTTTCTTT. As protein: CASSTPGTEVAFF.

In its sample, this clonotype was seen a few times. This sequence joins TRBV11-3 and TRBJ2-3; either TRBD1 or TRBD2 may fit D (5 bases each). CDR3 length: 15 residues. CDR1 is SGHNT and CDR2 is YENEEA in the germline V gene. V was shortened by 5 bases and J by 2 bases, with 14 bases between the two germline ends. The CDR3, as DNA: TGTGCCAGCAGCCCGCACGGGGCCCCCACAGATACGCAGTATTTT. Residues: CASSPHGAPTDTQYF.

This clonotype has a handful of counts. This sequence joins TRBV9 and TRBJ2-5; 7 bases match TRBD1. The CDR3 contains 14 residues. Trimming at V came to 3 bases and at J to 4 bases, leaving 6 bases not matched to a gene. Per germline, CDR1 SGDLS and CDR2 YYNGEE. The chain's CDR3 is CASSARDSPETQYF. The CDR3, as DNA: TGTGCCAGCAGCGCTCGGGACAGCCCAGAGACCCAGTACTTC.

This chain links TRBV5-1 with TRBJ2-1; D unclear. This CDR3 is 15 amino acids long. CDR1 is SGHRS and CDR2 is YFSETQ in the germline V gene. V lost 2 bases, J lost 0 bases, and 9 bases lay in between. CDR3 in DNA: TGCGCCAGCAGCTTCGACGGTAACTCCTACAATGAGCAGTTCTTC. This codes for CASSFDGNSYNEQFF.

This clonotype was observed a few times. The chain uses TRBV3-1 and TRBJ2-7; 12 positions agree with TRBD1. Germline V lookup: CDR1 LGHDT, CDR2 YNNKEL (reference sequence). The CDR3 sequence is 16 residues long. Unmatched junction bases numbered 6, after V lost 0 bases and J lost 6 bases. CDR3 bases: TGTGCCAGCAGCCAAGATCCGGGACAGGGGGCAAGCGAGCAGTACTTC. This encodes CASSQDPGQGASEQYF.

This clonotype was seen more than once but under ten times. V gene TRBV18 combines with J gene TRBJ1-2; D remains ambiguous. CDR3 length: 15 amino acids. V was pared by 0 bases and J by 0 bases, with 8 bases between. Germline V gives CDR1 KGHSH, CDR2 LQKENI. The CDR3 region is CASSPPSAANYGYTF. CDR3 DNA: TGTGCCAGCTCACCACCTTCAGCTGCTAACTATGGCTACACCTTC.